A selection of T cell receptor beta chains follows, all from one sample in a study of CXCR3-negative and CXCR3-positive naive CD8 T cells. TCRdb re-analyzed the 5' RACE reads; it lists each CDR3 protein once, without DNA. The sample spans approximately 100,000 distinct CDR3 sequences; the ten largest clones claim around 0.99%. The material sequenced was naive CXCR3+ CD8+ T cells from blood. These receptors all stem from a human donor in good health. Some clones in this sample may be carry-over from other donors' samples. Each CDR3 is given with its conserved first and last residue.

J gene,V gene,CDR3 protein
TRBJ1-2,TRBV20-1,CSARVQTYNGYTF
TRBJ2-2,TRBV20-1,CSARAGSGNTGELFF
TRBJ1-1,TRBV7-6,CASSTWTGTGTEAFF
TRBJ2-7,TRBV7-2,CASSSAWTGHNEQYF
TRBJ2-7,TRBV29-1,CSVGLAGVREQYF
TRBJ2-7,TRBV29-1,CSEVIKGGRYEQYF
TRBJ2-7,TRBV5-6,CASSLAGQGVYYEQYF
TRBJ2-7,TRBV7-9,CASSLIGTEPYEQYF
TRBJ2-5,TRBV6-5,CASSYWDRGLGQETQYF
TRBJ2-7,TRBV29-1,CSVEDLPSGGKTYEQYF
TRBJ2-7,TRBV7-2,CASSLDDTREQYF
TRBJ2-2,TRBV7-9,CASSLFQASHTGELFF
TRBJ2-3,TRBV28,CASSLYPDRRTDTQYF
TRBJ1-6,TRBV7-3,CASSLTGTYNSPLHF
TRBJ2-5,TRBV29-1,CSVDGGQETQYF
TRBJ2-6,TRBV6-2/TRBV6-3,CASSYPITGGRTSGANVLTF
TRBJ2-7,TRBV7-9,CASSSSGETGPSYEQYF
TRBJ1-1,TRBV2,CASSLSAAGTGATEAFF
TRBJ1-5,TRBV19,CASSPVGDGGNQPQHF
TRBJ2-7,TRBV20-1,CSAKDRGYLEQYF
TRBJ2-5,TRBV29-1,CSVDALRGVVETQYF
TRBJ2-1,TRBV5-5,CASSGGSYNEQFF
TRBJ1-3,TRBV7-9,CASSSKGTGNTIYF
TRBJ1-2,TRBV9,CASSVTGGVSYGYTF
TRBJ2-3,TRBV7-9,CASRQGAGDTQYF
TRBJ2-2,TRBV29-1,CSVVEGLNTGELFF
TRBJ2-2,TRBV25-1,CASSEYYVGQGKNTGELFF
TRBJ1-6,TRBV20-1,CSAPAGRGGNSPLHF
TRBJ2-2,TRBV3-1,CASSQGALGPGELFF
TRBJ2-2,TRBV19,CASSMIGTGELFF
TRBJ1-1,TRBV4-3,CASSQQTTGTEAFF
TRBJ2-7,TRBV12-3/TRBV12-4,CASSQAGASSYEQYF
TRBJ2-3,TRBV7-9,CASSLYGGELAGGHNTDTQYF
TRBJ2-2,TRBV7-6,CASSPGQGLNTGELFF
TRBJ2-7,TRBV12-3/TRBV12-4,CASSLGQSSYEQYF
TRBJ2-3,TRBV29-1,CSVEDPTSGGWDTQYF
TRBJ1-2,TRBV6-5,CASSLTGKGGYTF
TRBJ2-1,TRBV4-3,CASSQDDGTVDNEQFF
TRBJ2-5,TRBV6-2/TRBV6-3,CASSYRGSGETQYF
TRBJ2-3,TRBV6-4,CASSAKAGGTITDTQYF
TRBJ2-1,TRBV10-3,CAISASRSSYNEQFF
TRBJ2-5,TRBV12-3/TRBV12-4,CASSWGGETQYF
TRBJ2-7,TRBV6-2/TRBV6-3,CASSYSPEDSPYEQYF
TRBJ1-6,TRBV27,CASSSRDKNSPLHF
TRBJ2-5,TRBV7-3,CASSSGLATTQETQYF
TRBJ2-1,TRBV28,CASSLQTDNEQFF
TRBJ2-4,TRBV15,CATSFSSGTKNIQYF
TRBJ1-2,TRBV29-1,CSVEFPGNYGYTF
TRBJ1-5,TRBV28,CASSLLRGAQGQPQHF
TRBJ2-5,TRBV29-1,CSAAGTSGSRGETQYF
TRBJ2-1,TRBV4-2,CASSQDRQSSYNEQFF
TRBJ1-2,TRBV29-1,CSVEDRGGSNYGYTF